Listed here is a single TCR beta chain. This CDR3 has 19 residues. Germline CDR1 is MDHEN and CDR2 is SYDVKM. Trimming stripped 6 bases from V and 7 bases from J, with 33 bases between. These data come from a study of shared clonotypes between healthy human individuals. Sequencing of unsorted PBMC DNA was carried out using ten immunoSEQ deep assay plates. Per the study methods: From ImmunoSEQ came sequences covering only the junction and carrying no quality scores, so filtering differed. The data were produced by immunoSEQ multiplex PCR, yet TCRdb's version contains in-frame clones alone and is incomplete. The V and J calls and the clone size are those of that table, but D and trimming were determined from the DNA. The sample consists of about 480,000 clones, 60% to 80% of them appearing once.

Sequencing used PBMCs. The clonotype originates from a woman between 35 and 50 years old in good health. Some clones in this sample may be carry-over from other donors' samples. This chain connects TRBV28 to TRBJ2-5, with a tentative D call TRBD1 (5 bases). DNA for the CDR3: TGTGCCAGCAGCCTTTACCGGTTTAGGGGTACAGACCCCGACGTGACCCAGTACTTC. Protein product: CASSLYRFRGTDPDVTQYF. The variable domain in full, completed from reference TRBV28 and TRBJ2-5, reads DVKVTQSSRYLVKRTGEKVFLECVQDMDHENMFWYRQDPGLGLRLIYFSYDVKMKEKGDIPEGYSVSREKKERFSLILESASTNQTSMYLCASSLYRFRGTDPDVTQYFGPGTRLLVL.